The 27 T cell receptor beta chains reported below all come from one sample, sequenced in a study of blood T cell repertoires in COVID-19. Sequenced by immunoSEQ multiplex PCR; TCRdb stores in-frame clones only, minus some. The table has over 70,000 clones, 82% seen once; the top ten hold around 4.5%. Sequencing used peripheral blood. Source of these receptors: a woman aged 55-69 years with acute or convalescent COVID-19.

The chain links TRBV19 to TRBJ1-6, with D unresolved. From germline, CDR1 is LNHDA and CDR2 SQIVND (reference sequence). The CDR3 is 15 amino acids. V gave up 1 base and J gave up 8 bases, with 12 bases separating them. This CDR3 is CASSIGQIIDSPLHF. CDR3 coding DNA: TGTGCCAGTAGTATAGGGCAAATCATCGATTCACCCCTCCACTTT.

This clone was counted once. This chain connects TRBV7-9 to TRBJ1-3; D possibly corresponds to TRBD1 (6 bases). Deletions cut 5 bases from V and 0 bases from J, with 11 bases between. This CDR3 is built from 15 residues. In germline, CDR1 is SEHNR, CDR2 FQNEAQ (reference sequence). CDR3 coding DNA: TGTGCCAGCAGCAAGGACAGTTCCTCTGGAAACACCATATATTTT. This sequence encodes CASSKDSSSGNTIYF.

This chain joins TRBV7-2 and TRBJ2-7, with TRBD1 identical over 8 bases. The CDR3 sequence is 14 residues long. Losses at the gene ends were 5 bases for V and 2 bases for J; bases not matched to a gene: 5. The germline V gene has CDR1 SGHTA and CDR2 FQGNSA. This CDR3 reads CASSQDRVTYEQYF. The CDR3 region has the DNA TGTGCCAGCAGCCAGGACAGGGTAACCTACGAGCAGTACTTC.

This clone was counted only a few times. The CDR3 region is CASSQQLTGGASIYF. The CDR3 region has the DNA TGTGCCAGCAGCCAGCAGCTAACAGGGGGCGCCTCCATATATTTT. The chain combines TRBV3-1 (or the pseudogene TRBV3-2) with TRBJ1-3; 9 bases are shared with TRBD1. There are 15 residues in the CDR3. After removal of 3 bases from V and 11 bases from J, the junction contained 11 bases not matched to a gene. From germline, CDR1 is LGHDT and CDR2 YNNKEL (reference sequence).

The chain links TRBV4-1 to TRBJ1-2; TRBD1 is a possible D gene (6 bases). This CDR3 contains 15 residues. The germline V gene encodes CDR1 MGHRA and CDR2 YSYEKL. The V end lost 2 bases, the J end lost 4 bases, and 14 bases lay between the germline ends. This CDR3 is CASSQTDSFFYGYTF. The CDR3, as DNA: TGCGCCAGCAGCCAAACGGACAGTTTTTTCTATGGCTACACCTTC.

This clone was found once. The genes are TRBV6-1 and TRBJ1-2; possible D gene TRBD1, 6 bases. Trimming took 0 bases from V and 1 from J, leaving 12 bases between them. CDR3 size: 16 residues. Per germline, CDR1 MNHNS and CDR2 SASEGT. The CDR3 DNA reads as TGTGCCAGCAGTGAAGCGGGCGGGGGCCTTAACTATGGCTACACCTTC. Translated: CASSEAGGGLNYGYTF.

This chain uses TRBV4-2 with TRBJ1-4, with D perhaps matching TRBD1 (6 bases). V was clipped by 4 bases and J by 5 bases, with 14 bases between them. CDR1 LGHNA and CDR2 YNFKEQ come from the germline V gene. The CDR3 covers 15 residues. Here the CDR3 reads CASSRTGTLNEKLFF. In nucleotides, the CDR3 is TGTGCCAGCAGCCGAACCGGGACATTGAATGAAAAACTGTTTTTT.

The V call is TRBV19, the J call TRBJ2-2; 7 bases line up with TRBD2. Germline assignment: CDR1 LNHDA and CDR2 SQIVND (reference sequence). The CDR3 length is 14 residues. Unmatched junction bases numbered 8, after V lost 7 bases and J lost 6 bases. CDR3 loop: CASMEGRGPGELFF. DNA of the CDR3: TGTGCCAGTATGGAGGGGAGGGGTCCCGGGGAGCTGTTTTTT.

This chain joins TRBV6-1 and TRBJ1-4, with D unresolved. Germline V lookup: CDR1 MNHNS, CDR2 SASEGT. The CDR3 sequence is 12 residues long. V dropped 6 bases and J dropped 5 bases, with 7 bases sitting between them. The CDR3 bases are TGTGCCAGCAGGGGCCGCAATGAAAAACTGTTTTTT. This sequence encodes CASRGRNEKLFF.

The J gene is TRBJ1-5, the V gene TRBV5-8; D may be TRBD1 (5 bases). V lost 0 bases and J 2 bases, leaving 18 bases between the germline ends. The CDR3 sequence is 18 residues long. Germline-derived CDR1 and CDR2 are SGHTS and YDEGEE. In DNA, the CDR3 is TGTGCCAGCAGCTTGGCCGTCATGGGGGGATTTGGCAATCAGCCCCAGCATTTT. Translating it yields CASSLAVMGGFGNQPQHF.

This clone was recorded only once. The rearrangement joins TRBV6-5 to TRBJ1-6; 8 bases agree with TRBD1. V was pared by 7 bases and J by 14 bases, with 16 bases of the junction left unmatched. Germline CDR1 and CDR2: MNHEY and SVGAGI. This CDR3 contains 15 residues. The CDR3 DNA sequence: TGTGCCAGCACCGCGGGGGGGACAGGCCTTGCGGCCCTCCACTTT. This codes for CASTAGGTGLAALHF.

V usage is TRBV6-5 and J usage is TRBJ1-6, with D perhaps matching TRBD1 (6 bases). V was cut by 4 bases and J by 5 bases, with 15 bases left in between. Germline-derived CDR1 and CDR2 are MNHEY and SVGAGI. This CDR3 contains 16 residues. The CDR3 loop reads CASSSWTVNHNSPLHF. The CDR3 DNA reads as TGTGCCAGCAGTTCCTGGACAGTAAATCATAATTCACCCCTCCACTTT.

The chain combines TRBV27 with TRBJ2-1; the D gene is possibly TRBD2 (5 bases). The CDR3 runs to 16 residues. Trimming left V 0 bases short and J 0 bases short, with 9 bases between. Per the germline V gene, CDR1 is MNHEY and CDR2 is SMNVEV (reference sequence). In DNA, the CDR3 is TGTGCCAGCAGTTTATCGTGGCTAGCCTCCTACAATGAGCAGTTCTTC. Translated: CASSLSWLASYNEQFF.

This clone was seen only once. The chain combines TRBV5-1 with TRBJ1-1; D ambiguous. This CDR3 is built from 14 residues. Looked up from germline, CDR1 is SGHRS and CDR2 is YFSETQ. The V and J ends lost 0 bases and 3 bases respectively, with 9 bases between them. The CDR3 loop reads CASSLGVADTEAFF. The DNA for the CDR3 is TGCGCCAGCAGCTTGGGGGTAGCAGACACTGAAGCTTTCTTT.

CDR3 loop: CASSRTGSGDTEAFF. CDR3 coding DNA: TGTGCCAGCAGCCGGACAGGATCAGGAGACACTGAAGCTTTCTTT. The V call is TRBV5-6, the J call TRBJ1-1; 7 nucleotides match TRBD1. This CDR3 is built from 15 residues. Germline CDR1 is SGHDT and CDR2 is YYEEEE. Trimming removed 4 bases from V and 3 bases from J; junction bases left unmatched: 9.

Here the CDR3 DNA reads TGTGCCAGCAGTGGAGGGAAAAGCAATCAGCCCCAGCATTTT. Translating it yields CASSGGKSNQPQHF. The rearrangement uses TRBV2 and TRBJ1-5; no definite D call. Germline V gene lookup returns CDR1 SNHLY and CDR2 FYNNEI. CDR3 length: 14 residues. Deletions cut 4 bases from V and 1 base from J, with 8 bases between. The entire variable domain, with the rest obtained from reference TRBV2 and TRBJ1-5, is as follows: EPEVTQTPSHQVTQMGQEVILRCVPISNHLYFYWYRQILGQKVEFLVSFYNNEISEKSEIFDDQFSVERPDGSNFTLKIRSTKLEDSAMYFCASSGGKSNQPQHFGDGTRLSIL.

The chain carries TRBV28 and TRBJ1-5; perhaps TRBD1 as D (6 bases). This CDR3 has 15 residues. Germline V lookup: CDR1 MDHEN, CDR2 SYDVKM. Trimming removed 5 bases at V and 2 bases at J, with 13 bases between. CDR3 amino acids: CASSPGQRRNQPQHF. The DNA for the CDR3 is TGTGCCAGCAGTCCCGGACAGCGGCGCAATCAGCCCCAGCATTTT.

The chain uses TRBV2 and TRBJ2-1; TRBD1 matches at 12 bases. Germline V CDR1 and CDR2: SNHLY, FYNNEI. This CDR3 region has 17 residues. V lost 8 bases, J lost 7 bases, and 15 bases stayed unmatched. The CDR3 coding sequence is TGTGCCAGCGGCGGGAAGCCCGGGACAGGGGGCATGAATGAGCAGTTCTTC. Its translation is CASGGKPGTGGMNEQFF. Based on the CDR3 plus reference TRBV2 and TRBJ2-1, the full variable domain is EPEVTQTPSHQVTQMGQEVILRCVPISNHLYFYWYRQILGQKVEFLVSFYNNEISEKSEIFDDQFSVERPDGSNFTLKIRSTKLEDSAMYFCASGGKPGTGGMNEQFFGPGTRLTVL.

V usage is TRBV11-1 and J usage is TRBJ2-1; a weak D match, TRBD1 (5 bases). Trimming took 1 base from V and 3 from J, leaving 7 bases between them. The CDR3 sequence is 14 residues long. Germline loops: CDR1 SGHAT, CDR2 FQDESV (reference sequence). CDR3: CASSLGQNYNEQFF. The DNA of the CDR3 is TGTGCCAGCAGCTTAGGACAGAACTACAATGAGCAGTTCTTC.

The chain is built from TRBV7-3 and TRBJ1-4; 7 positions match TRBD1. The V gene end was trimmed by 5 bases and the J gene end by 5 bases; junction bases not matched to a gene: 8. Germline values: CDR1 SGHTA, CDR2 FQGTGA. This CDR3 spans 15 amino acids. The CDR3 sequence is CASSATGSLNEKLFF. The CDR3 region has the DNA TGTGCCAGCAGCGCGACAGGGTCCTTAAATGAAAAACTGTTTTTT.

The V and J genes are TRBV9 and TRBJ2-7; TRBD2 is a possible D gene (7 bases). The germline V gene encodes CDR1 SGDLS and CDR2 YYNGEE. Trimming cost V 2 bases and J 6 bases, with 18 bases left between them. The CDR3 is 15 residues long. This chain's CDR3 is CASSVAGQGGAEQYF. The CDR3 DNA follows: TGTGCCAGCAGCGTTGCGGGCCAAGGGGGGGCCGAGCAGTACTTC.

J is TRBJ1-1 and V is TRBV11-2; D is ambiguous. The V end lost 1 base, the J end lost 1 base, and 7 bases lay between the germline ends. This CDR3 spans 14 amino acids. In germline, CDR1 is SGHAT, CDR2 FQNNGV. The CDR3 protein is CASSLAGRNTEAFF. CDR3 in DNA: TGTGCCAGCAGCTTAGCTGGTAGGAACACTGAAGCTTTCTTT. The variable domain in full, with the rest retrieved from reference TRBV11-2 and TRBJ1-1, is EAGVAQSPRYKIIEKRQSVAFWCNPISGHATLYWYQQILGQGPKLLIQFQNNGVVDDSQLPKDRFSAERLKGVDSTLKIQPAKLEDSAVYLCASSLAGRNTEAFFGQGTRLTVV.

This clone was detected once. V gene TRBV3-1 (or the pseudogene TRBV3-2) combines with J gene TRBJ2-1, with TRBD1 matching 11 bases. Germline lookup yields CDR1 LGHDT and CDR2 YNNKEL (reference sequence). V was clipped by 5 bases and J by 7 bases; unmatched bases: 7. The CDR3 loop spans 15 amino acids. The CDR3 sequence: CASSFYGTGGNEQFF. In DNA form, the CDR3 reads TGTGCCAGCAGCTTTTATGGGACAGGGGGGAATGAGCAGTTCTTC.

The chain employs TRBV5-6 and TRBJ2-3, with D perhaps TRBD2 (6 bases). V lost 4 bases and J 7 bases, leaving 19 bases between the germline ends. The CDR3 sequence is 15 residues long. CDR1 and CDR2 from the germline V gene are SGHDT and YYEEEE. This CDR3 reads CASSRGGVSSNTQYF. In DNA, the CDR3 is TGTGCCAGCAGCAGGGGAGGTGTCAGCTCGAATACGCAGTATTTT.

This chain joins TRBV6-1 and TRBJ2-7; TRBD2 is a possible D gene (6 bases). Germline V gene sequence: CDR1 MNHNS, CDR2 SASEGT. There are 15 residues in the CDR3. The V end lost 0 bases, the J end lost 3 bases, and 12 bases lay between the germline ends. As DNA, the CDR3 is TGTGCCAGCAGTGAAGCGGGAGGTGTGGTCTACGAGCAGTACTTC. Its protein is CASSEAGGVVYEQYF.

The chain is built from TRBV9 and TRBJ2-3; possible D gene TRBD2, 6 bases. Trimming removed 1 base at V and 2 bases at J, with 17 bases between. Germline lookup yields CDR1 SGDLS and CDR2 YYNGEE. This CDR3 has 17 residues. The CDR3: CASSVLGGAGPTDTQYF. The CDR3 DNA is TGTGCCAGCAGCGTATTAGGTGGTGCGGGGCCCACAGATACGCAGTATTTT.

The rearrangement joins TRBV6-5 to TRBJ1-1; D is possibly TRBD1 (5 bases). V lost 6 bases and J lost 0, with 11 bases in between. Germline CDR1 is MNHEY and CDR2 is SVGAGI. This CDR3 is built from 14 residues. CDR3 DNA sequence: TGTGCCAGCAGGACAGCAGGGATGAACACTGAAGCTTTCTTT. Protein product: CASRTAGMNTEAFF.